This T cell receptor (beta chain) was obtained from a study of shared clonotypes between healthy human individuals. Here immunoSEQ multiplex PCR was the method, and the copy in TCRdb shows in-frame clones only, minus some. In the table there are over a million clones, around 97% of which are singletons. This CDR3 is 12 amino acids long. Germline V gene data show CDR1 as MGHDK and CDR2 as SYGVNS. V was shortened by 6 bases and J by 11 bases, with 16 bases between the two germline ends. This TCR was recovered from a man in his thirties or forties in good health. The sample taken for sequencing was naive CD4+ T cells sorted from blood. As for subset: CD45RA+ positively selected. V usage is TRBV25-1 and J usage is TRBJ1-1; D ambiguous. The CDR3 here is CASRADVRSAFF. The CDR3 DNA is TGTGCCAGCAGGGCGGACGTTCGTTCGGCTTTCTTT.